This T cell receptor (beta chain) is drawn from a study of blood T cell repertoires in COVID-19. The wider study: The origin of the acute and convalescent COVID-19 samples was the United States, Italy and Spain. Sample material is recorded as cDNA or gDNA derived from T cells, B-cell-depleted T cells, or PBMCs.

Per the original methods: Nucleated cell number was recorded as an estimate derived from reference gene primer amplification. Profiled with immunoSEQ multiplex PCR; TCRdb holds only in-frame clones, not every one. For V, J and clone size, that table is used; D and trimming come from the DNA. The sample yields 190,000 or so clones, 70% to 85% seen once. This TCR derives from a man aged 45 to 65 who had recovered from COVID-19. Source material: peripheral blood.

The CDR3 DNA is TGTGCCAGCAGCTTAATGACGAGGGCCCGATTTGGCAATCAGCCCCAGCATTTT. Translating it yields CASSLMTRARFGNQPQHF. The V and J genes are TRBV7-8 and TRBJ1-5; unclear D gene. This CDR3 is built from 18 residues. Germline-derived CDR1 and CDR2 are SGHVS and FQNEAQ. Trimming pared 2 bases from V and 2 bases from J, leaving 19 bases between. Full variable domain (remainder filled in from reference TRBV7-8 and TRBJ1-5): GAGVSQSPRYKVAKRGQDVALRCDPISGHVSLFWYQQALGQGPEFLTYFQNEAQLDKSGLPSDRFFAERPEGSVSTLKIQRTQQEDSAVYLCASSLMTRARFGNQPQHFGDGTRLSIL.